Shown below are 20 T cell receptor beta chains from a single sample sequenced in a study of blood T cell repertoires in COVID-19. Profiled with immunoSEQ multiplex PCR; TCRdb holds only in-frame clones, not every one. Seen here are under 450,000 clones, less than 90% observed once, and the top ten hold just under 3%. The sequenced sample consisted of PBMCs or T cells enriched from blood (not recorded which). Receptor source: a woman aged 30 to 39 who had recovered from COVID-19.

The chain has TRBV3-1 (or the pseudogene TRBV3-2) and TRBJ2-1; 11 bases are shared with TRBD2. The V segment lost 3 bases and the J segment 8 bases; nucleotides outside the gene matches: 9. Germline-derived CDR1 and CDR2 are LGHDT and YNNKEL (reference sequence). The CDR3 length is 16 residues. CDR3 amino acids: CASSHQNSGGAHEQFF. The CDR3 DNA sequence: TGTGCCAGCAGCCACCAGAATAGCGGGGGGGCGCATGAGCAGTTCTTC.

This clone showed up just once. The V call is TRBV28, the J call TRBJ1-1; D gene unclear. The CDR3 covers 15 residues. Germline CDR1 MDHEN, CDR2 SYDVKM. The V gene lost 6 bases and the J gene lost 4 bases, with 18 bases spanning the gap. The CDR3 coding sequence is TGTGCCAGCAGCCTTGTAACCCCGTCGGTCACTGAAGCTTTCTTT. This translates into CASSLVTPSVTEAFF. Supplemented by reference TRBV28 and TRBJ1-1, the full variable domain reads DVKVTQSSRYLVKRTGEKVFLECVQDMDHENMFWYRQDPGLGLRLIYFSYDVKMKEKGDIPEGYSVSREKKERFSLILESASTNQTSMYLCASSLVTPSVTEAFFGQGTRLTVV.

The chain combines TRBV18 with TRBJ1-2; 7 nucleotides line up with TRBD1. The V segment lost 3 bases and the J segment 2 bases; nucleotides outside the gene matches: 9. Germline lookup yields CDR1 KGHSH and CDR2 LQKENI. The CDR3 runs to 16 residues. The CDR3: CASSPGNRGPNYGYTF. CDR3 sequence (DNA): TGTGCCAGCTCACCTGGTAACAGGGGACCCAACTATGGCTACACCTTC.

The CDR3: CASSLRGQGTLENQPQHF. DNA of the CDR3: TGTGCCAGCAGTTTAAGGGGCCAGGGAACCCTCGAAAATCAGCCCCAGCATTTT. The genes are TRBV27 and TRBJ1-5; the D gene is possibly TRBD1 (5 bases). V was shortened by 2 bases and J by 4 bases, with 21 bases between the two germline ends. Germline V gives CDR1 MNHEY, CDR2 SMNVEV (reference sequence). The CDR3 is made up of 18 amino acids.

The chain couples TRBV9 to TRBJ2-1; 11 bases map to TRBD2. This CDR3 has 15 residues. V shed 2 bases, J shed 8 bases, and the junction held 6 bases outside the gene matches. Germline V gene sequence: CDR1 SGDLS, CDR2 YYNGEE. CDR3 nucleotides: TGTGCCAGCAGCGTGCTAGCGGGGGGCGGGTATGAGCAGTTCTTC. Its protein is CASSVLAGGGYEQFF.

V gene TRBV28 combines with J gene TRBJ1-5; D possibly corresponds to TRBD1 (5 bases). This CDR3 has 15 amino acids. The germline CDR1 and CDR2 sequences are MDHEN and SYDVKM. V was trimmed by 3 bases and J by 1 base, leaving 10 bases between them. The CDR3 bases are TGTGCCAGCAGTTTCGGGGGGGTCAGCAATCAGCCCCAGCATTTT. This sequence encodes CASSFGGVSNQPQHF.

This chain joins TRBV28 and TRBJ1-4, with 11 bases lining up with TRBD1. CDR3 length equals 15 residues. From germline, CDR1 is MDHEN and CDR2 SYDVKM. Trimming at V came to 4 bases and at J to 7 bases, leaving 5 bases not matched to a gene. In DNA form, the CDR3 reads TGTGCCAGCAGTTCCCAGGGGACAGGGGGTGAAAAACTGTTTTTT. It specifies CASSSQGTGGEKLFF.

The count of this clone is one. The chain has TRBV12-3 or TRBV12-4 and TRBJ1-2; D might be TRBD1 (6 bases). The CDR3 totals 13 residues. V was trimmed by 1 base and J by 8 bases, leaving 11 bases between them. The CDR3, as DNA: TGTGCCAGCAGTTTAGTCAGGGGCAGCGGCTACACCTTC. This sequence encodes CASSLVRGSGYTF.

The count of this clone is one. V is TRBV5-1 and J is TRBJ1-3, with D uncertain. The ends were cut back, 3 bases at V and 4 bases at J, with 17 bases in the middle. The CDR3 is 16 residues long. CDR1 SGHRS and CDR2 YFSETQ come from the germline V gene. Written as DNA, the CDR3 is TGCGCCAGCAGCTCGGCCCTCGGTAGCTCCGGAAACACCATATATTTT. This sequence encodes CASSSALGSSGNTIYF. Combining the CDR3 with reference TRBV5-1 and TRBJ1-3 gives the whole variable domain KAGVTQTPRYLIKTRGQQVTLSCSPISGHRSVSWYQQTPGQGLQFLFEYFSETQRNKGNFPGRFSGRQFSNSRSEMNVSTLELGDSALYLCASSSALGSSGNTIYFGEGSWLTVV.

This clone was detected only once. The V call is TRBV11-2, the J call TRBJ1-6; D is ambiguous. Between the trimmed V and J ends, which lost 1 base and 10 bases, there was a span of 5 bases. The CDR3 sequence is 12 residues long. Germline loops: CDR1 SGHAT, CDR2 FQNNGV. CDR3 in amino acids: CASSLVGSPLHF. CDR3 sequence (DNA): TGTGCCAGCAGCTTAGTGGGCTCACCCCTCCACTTT.

The chain uses TRBV27 and TRBJ2-3; 8 bases are shared with TRBD2. CDR1 is MNHEY and CDR2 is SMNVEV in the germline V gene (reference sequence). J gave up 3 bases and V 2 bases, and 4 bases lay outside the gene matches. This CDR3 has 15 residues. CDR3 DNA sequence: TGTGCCAGCAGTTTACTAGCGGGCGTTACAGATACGCAGTATTTT. Amino acids: CASSLLAGVTDTQYF.

The chain carries TRBV4-1 and TRBJ2-7, with 8 bases aligning to TRBD2. The V gene's germline CDR1 is MGHRA and CDR2 YSYEKL. The trim removed 1 base at V and 5 bases at J, leaving 7 bases unmatched. The CDR3 runs 15 residues. The CDR3 sequence: CASSQVRAGAHEQYF. In DNA, the CDR3 is TGCGCCAGCAGCCAAGTCCGAGCGGGAGCTCACGAGCAGTACTTC.

The chain employs TRBV7-9 and TRBJ1-3, with D perhaps matching TRBD1 (6 bases). The V end lost 5 bases, the J end lost 8 bases, and 16 bases lay between the germline ends. The CDR3 consists of 14 residues. Germline-derived CDR1 and CDR2 are SEHNR and FQNEAQ (reference sequence). CDR3 DNA: TGTGCCAGCAGCCTGCATACAGGGTTGGACACCATATATTTT. This sequence encodes CASSLHTGLDTIYF. The whole variable domain, filled in from reference TRBV7-9 and TRBJ1-3, reads DTGVSQNPRHKITKRGQNVTFRCDPISEHNRLYWYRQTLGQGPEFLTYFQNEAQLEKSRLLSDRFSAERPKGSFSTLEIQRTEQGDSAMYLCASSLHTGLDTIYFGEGSWLTVV.

The chain couples TRBV24-1 to TRBJ1-1, with 7 bases that match TRBD1. Germline-derived CDR1 and CDR2 are KGHDR and SFDVKD. This CDR3 is built from 14 residues. With V trimmed by 4 bases and J by 11 bases, 12 bases remained unmatched. CDR3 sequence reads: CATSDPGTAQGAFF. For the CDR3, the DNA is TGTGCCACCAGTGACCCTGGGACAGCCCAGGGGGCTTTCTTT.

This clone was detected a few times. V is TRBV15 and J is TRBJ1-6; maybe TRBD1 (5 bases). The V end was cut by 0 bases, the J end by 5 bases, with 5 bases between. The germline V gene has CDR1 LNHNV and CDR2 YYDKDF (reference sequence). CDR3 length: 14 residues. The CDR3 DNA follows: TGTGCCACCAGCAGAGAGACAGATAATTCACCCCTCCACTTT. Translation gives CATSRETDNSPLHF. The full variable domain, in which reference TRBV15 and TRBJ1-6 provide the parts outside the CDR3, is DAMVIQNPRYQVTQFGKPVTLSCSQTLNHNVMYWYQQKSSQAPKLLFHYYDKDFNNEADTPDNFQSRRPNTSFCFLDIRSPGLGDTAMYLCATSRETDNSPLHFGNGTRLTVT.

V is TRBV5-6 and J is TRBJ1-2, with TRBD1 matching 8 bases. V trimming: 4 bases; J trimming: 0 bases; junction bases outside the gene matches: 5. The CDR3 runs 15 residues. The germline V gene has CDR1 SGHDT and CDR2 YYEEEE. The CDR3, as DNA: TGTGCCAGCAGCGTAGACAGGGGAGCTAACTATGGCTACACCTTC. It encodes CASSVDRGANYGYTF.

This rearrangement joins TRBV19 to TRBJ1-1, with D possibly matching TRBD1 (6 bases). The germline V and J ends were trimmed by 5 bases and 1 base, with 20 bases remaining between them. The CDR3 runs 17 residues. In germline, CDR1 is LNHDA, CDR2 SQIVND (reference sequence). CDR3 loop: CASSPVGQGWANTEAFF. DNA of the CDR3: TGTGCCAGTAGTCCCGTGGGGCAGGGGTGGGCGAACACTGAAGCTTTCTTT.

This chain links TRBV30 with TRBJ2-3, with 11 bases that match TRBD1. The germline V gene has CDR1 GTSNPN and CDR2 SVGIG (reference sequence). The CDR3 runs to 15 residues. V was pared by 1 base and J by 4 bases, with 4 bases of the junction left unmatched. The CDR3 DNA follows: TGTGCCTGGAGTGGGACAGGGGGCGTTGCAGATACGCAGTATTTT. Translating it yields CAWSGTGGVADTQYF. Full variable domain (outside the CDR3, taken from reference TRBV30 and TRBJ2-3): SQTIHQWPATLVQPVGSPLSLECTVEGTSNPNLYWYRQAAGRGLQLLFYSVGIGQISSEVPQNLSASRPQDRQFILSSKKLLLSDSGFYLCAWSGTGGVADTQYFGPGTRLTVL.

The rearrangement links TRBV7-2 to TRBJ2-1; D is unclear. Germline CDR1 is SGHTA and CDR2 is FQGNSA. The CDR3 length is 11 residues. Trimming pared 6 bases from V and 6 bases from J, leaving 6 bases between. In DNA, the CDR3 is TGTGCCAGCAGAAGTAGCAATGAGCAGTTCTTC. As protein: CASRSSNEQFF.

DNA of the CDR3: TGTGCCAGCAGCTTACGGGGGGAAAATTCACCCCTCCACTTT. Encoded protein: CASSLRGENSPLHF. The V call is TRBV11-2, the J call TRBJ1-6; D is perhaps TRBD1 (5 bases). The CDR3 runs to 14 residues. V was clipped by 2 bases and J by 7 bases, with 9 bases between them. Germline V gene sequence: CDR1 SGHAT, CDR2 FQNNGV.